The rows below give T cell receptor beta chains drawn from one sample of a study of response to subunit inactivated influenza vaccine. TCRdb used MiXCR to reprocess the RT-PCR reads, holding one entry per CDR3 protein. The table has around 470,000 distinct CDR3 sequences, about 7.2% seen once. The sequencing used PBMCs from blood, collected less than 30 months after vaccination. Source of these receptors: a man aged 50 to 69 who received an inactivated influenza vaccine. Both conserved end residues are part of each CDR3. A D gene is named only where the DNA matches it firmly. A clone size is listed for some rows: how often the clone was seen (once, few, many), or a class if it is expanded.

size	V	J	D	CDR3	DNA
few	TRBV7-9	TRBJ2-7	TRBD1	CASSLTGSAYEQYF	TGTGCCAGCAGCTTGACAGGGTCAGCCTACGAGCAGTACTTC
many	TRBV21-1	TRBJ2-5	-	CASSKAGDKEETQYF	TGTGCCAGCAGCAAAGCCGGGGATAAAGAAGAGACCCAGTACTTC
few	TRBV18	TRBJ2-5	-	CASRGRWRETETQYF	TGTGCCAGCAGAGGCCGGTGGAGAGAAACCGAGACCCAGTACTTC
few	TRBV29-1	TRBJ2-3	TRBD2	CSVEAGTSFTQYF	TGCAGCGTTGAGGCCGGGACTAGCTTTACGCAGTATTTT
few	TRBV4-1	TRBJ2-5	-	CASSLTATETQYF	TGCGCCAGCAGCCTGACAGCGACGGAGACCCAGTACTTC
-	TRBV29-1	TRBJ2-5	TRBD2	CSVGTSGSPGETQYF	TGCAGCGTTGGGACTAGCGGGAGCCCCGGGGAGACCCAGTACTTC
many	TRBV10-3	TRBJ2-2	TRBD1	CAIRWTGNTGELFF	TGTGCCATCAGATGGACAGGGAACACCGGGGAGCTGTTTTTT
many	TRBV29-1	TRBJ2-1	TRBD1	CSATGSYNEQFF	TGCAGCGCGACAGGGTCCTACAATGAGCAGTTCTTC
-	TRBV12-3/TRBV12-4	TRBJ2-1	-	CASRGGPTYNEQFF	TGTGCCAGCAGGGGGGGACCAACCTACAATGAGCAGTTCTTC
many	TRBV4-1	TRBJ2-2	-	CASSQGSGPDTGELFF	TGCGCCAGCAGCCAAGGGTCTGGGCCTGACACCGGGGAGCTGTTTTTT
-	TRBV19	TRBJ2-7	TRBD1	CASSIRGDRGYEQYF	TGTGCCAGTAGTATCCGGGGGGACAGGGGCTACGAGCAGTACTTC
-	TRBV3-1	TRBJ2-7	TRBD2	CASSRTSGTSGRARNEQYF	TGTGCCAGCAGCCGCACATCCGGGACTAGCGGGAGGGCCCGGAACGAGCAGTACTTC
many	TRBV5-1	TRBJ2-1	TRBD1	CASSLGQGGDEQFF	TGTGCCAGCAGTTTGGGACAGGGCGGGGATGAGCAGTTCTTC
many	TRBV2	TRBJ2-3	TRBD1	CASSKDRATDTQYF	TGTGCCAGCAGTAAGGACAGGGCCACAGATACGCAGTATTTT
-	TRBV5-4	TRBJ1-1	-	CASSLDSRGAEAFF	TGTGCCAGCAGCTTGGACAGCCGAGGGGCTGAAGCTTTCTTT
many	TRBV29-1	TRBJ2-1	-	CSVDLSIAYNEQFF	TGCAGCGTTGATCTTAGCATAGCCTACAATGAGCAGTTCTTC
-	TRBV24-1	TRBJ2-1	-	CATSGPPNNNEQFF	TGTGCCACCAGCGGTCCCCCCAATAACAATGAGCAGTTCTTC
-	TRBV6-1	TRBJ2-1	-	CASSPNLLIGSYNEQFF	TGTGCCAGCAGCCCAAACCTCCTAATCGGCTCCTACAATGAGCAGTTCTTC
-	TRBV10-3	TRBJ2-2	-	CAAQKGLAGAGELFF	TGTGCCGCTCAAAAAGGGCTCGCCGGTGCCGGGGAGCTGTTTTTT
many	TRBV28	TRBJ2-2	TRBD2	CASNLLAGDTGELFF	TGTGCCAGCAACCTACTAGCGGGAGACACCGGGGAGCTGTTTTTT
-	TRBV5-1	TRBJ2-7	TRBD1	CASSWATGTYEQYF	TGCGCCAGCAGCTGGGCGACAGGGACCTACGAGCAGTACTTC
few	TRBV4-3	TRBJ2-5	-	CASSQDWSSRPETQYF	TGCGCCAGCAGCCAAGATTGGTCTAGCAGACCGGAGACCCAGTACTTC
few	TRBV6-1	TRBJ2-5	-	CASSVEPKRTQYF	TGTGCCAGCAGTGTAGAACCCAAGAGAACCCAGTACTTC
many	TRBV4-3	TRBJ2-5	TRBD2	CASSHRRLAGGLETQYF	TGCGCCAGCAGCCATCGACGTCTAGCGGGGGGTTTAGAGACCCAGTACTTC
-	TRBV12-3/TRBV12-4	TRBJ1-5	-	CASSSTGEKQPQHF	TGTGCCAGCAGTTCTACGGGGGAGAAACAGCCCCAGCATTTT
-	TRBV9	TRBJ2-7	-	CASSVGSSGNAYEQYF	TGTGCCAGCAGCGTAGGAAGTTCAGGAAACGCCTACGAGCAGTACTTC